Each of the 25 T cell receptor beta chains below was sequenced from the same sample in a study of vaccination and CD4 T cells after COVID-19. Indicated treatment: roughly 11-day PBMC culture with coronavirus spike peptide pools or control peptides (ViraFEST assay). With the Oncomine TCR Beta short-read assay, DNA from cultured CD4+ T cells was sequenced. In TCRdb, the PCR reads were re-called with MiXCR into one record per CDR3 protein. Altogether 10,000 to 12,000 distinct CDR3 sequences are present, about 28% being singletons, with the ten largest covering 15%. Their target antigens are unknown. The source was CD4+ T cells from blood, cultured in vitro, collected after SARS-CoV-2 vaccination. The receptors originated from a human donor who had recovered from COVID-19.

The chain joins TRBV20-1 to TRBJ1-3, with D uncertain. Per germline, CDR1 DFQATT and CDR2 SNEGSKA (reference sequence). The V gene lost 5 bases and the J gene lost 0 bases, with 8 bases spanning the gap. There are 13 residues in the CDR3. The CDR3 protein is CSARAGSGNTIYF. CDR3 nucleotide sequence: TGCAGTGCTCGGGCCGGCTCTGGAAACACCATATATTTT.

This chain joins TRBV11-2 and TRBJ2-7, with D possibly TRBD2 on 6 matching bases. The germline V and J ends were trimmed by 5 bases and 3 bases, with 17 bases remaining between them. CDR1 and CDR2 (germline): SGHAT, FQNNGV. The CDR3 sequence is 15 residues long. CDR3: CASSPPGGGRYEQYF. The CDR3 DNA is TGTGCCAGCAGCCCCCCTGGGGGAGGCCGCTACGAGCAGTACTTC.

This clonotype was seen more than once but under ten times. The rearrangement links TRBV20-1 to TRBJ1-1; D not certain. This CDR3 spans 18 amino acids. V lost 2 bases and J 3 bases, leaving 25 bases between the germline ends. CDR1 and CDR2 from the germline V gene are DFQATT and SNEGSKA (reference sequence). CDR3 protein: CSARTDSKGFWSDTEAFF. The CDR3 DNA is TGCAGTGCTAGAACAGACTCGAAGGGTTTCTGGTCGGACACTGAAGCTTTCTTT.

The rearrangement joins TRBV11-2 to TRBJ1-5, with a tentative D call TRBD1 (5 bases). V was trimmed by 0 bases and J by 9 bases, leaving 15 bases between them. The CDR3 is 15 residues long. The germline V gene encodes CDR1 SGHAT and CDR2 FQNNGV. This CDR3 reads CASSLDGGATTPQHF. The CDR3 region has the DNA TGTGCCAGCAGCTTAGATGGGGGTGCGACAACGCCCCAGCATTTT.

There are a few counts of this clonotype. Here the CDR3 DNA reads TGCAGTGCTAGTCCCCCGACCGGTCAAAGGGGGCGAATGAATGAGCAGTTCTTC. Amino acid sequence: CSASPPTGQRGRMNEQFF. The rearrangement joins TRBV20-1 to TRBJ2-1, with 7 bases lining up with TRBD1. Losses at the gene ends were 3 bases for V and 7 bases for J; bases not matched to a gene: 21. Germline V CDR1 and CDR2: DFQATT, SNEGSKA (reference sequence). The CDR3 contains 18 residues.

This clonotype was seen only a few times. This sequence joins TRBV2 and TRBJ2-7; D is unclear. Germline V gene data show CDR1 as SNHLY and CDR2 as FYNNEI. This CDR3 has 12 residues. The V and J ends lost 5 bases and 3 bases respectively, with 8 bases between them. The CDR3 nucleotides are TGTGCCAGCAGTATAAAGGACTACGAGCAGTACTTC. Protein: CASSIKDYEQYF.

This rearrangement joins TRBV7-2 to TRBJ1-1, with D possibly being TRBD1 (5 bases). V was shortened by 3 bases and J by 4 bases, with 15 bases between the two germline ends. The CDR3 runs 15 residues. Germline V gene data show CDR1 as SGHTA and CDR2 as FQGNSA. This CDR3 is CASSFRPQAITEAFF. DNA for the CDR3: TGTGCCAGCAGCTTTCGGCCACAGGCGATCACTGAAGCTTTCTTT. The full variable domain, with the rest looked up from reference TRBV7-2 and TRBJ1-1, is GAGVSQSPSNKVTEKGKDVELRCDPISGHTALYWYRQSLGQGLEFLIYFQGNSAPDKSGLPSDRFSAERTGGSVSTLTIQRTQQEDSAVYLCASSFRPQAITEAFFGQGTRLTVV.

The V gene is TRBV5-4, the J gene TRBJ2-7; D assignment may be TRBD1 or TRBD2 (5 bases each). With 2 bases removed from V and 6 bases from J, the gap between germline ends came to 12 bases. This CDR3 spans 13 amino acids. Germline CDR1 SGHNT, CDR2 YYREEE (reference sequence). The CDR3 DNA follows: TGTGCCAGCAGCTTCGGGGACGCAGCCGAGCAGTACTTC. Translation: CASSFGDAAEQYF.

This chain connects TRBV2 to TRBJ2-1; 8 bases align to TRBD1. The J segment lost 12 bases and the V segment lost 11 bases, leaving 9 bases of the junction unmatched. CDR3 length: 11 residues. Germline CDR1 reads SNHLY; CDR2 reads FYNNEI. The CDR3 DNA reads TGTGCCTTTCAGGGGGCGAAGGCGCAGTTCTTC. This codes for CAFQGAKAQFF.

The CDR3 DNA sequence: TGTGCCTGGAGTGCGACAGGGTACAATGAGCAGTTCTTC. Its translation is CAWSATGYNEQFF. The J gene is TRBJ2-1, the V gene TRBV30, with TRBD1 matching 7 bases. The CDR3 consists of 13 residues. Unmatched junction bases numbered 1, after V lost 1 base and J lost 4 bases. CDR1 GTSNPN and CDR2 SVGIG come from the germline V gene (reference sequence).

CDR3 coding DNA: TGTGCCAGCAGTTTACAGGGGGCTAACTATGGCTACACCTTC. It is translated as CASSLQGANYGYTF. V gene TRBV27 combines with J gene TRBJ1-2; 7 bases fit TRBD1. The CDR3 is 14 amino acids. Germline V gene lookup returns CDR1 MNHEY and CDR2 SMNVEV (reference sequence). V was clipped by 2 bases and J by 0 bases; unmatched bases: 0.

The V call is TRBV20-1, the J call TRBJ2-7; D is perhaps TRBD1 (6 bases). CDR1 is DFQATT and CDR2 is SNEGSKA in the germline V gene (reference sequence). The CDR3 is 14 residues long. Trimming took off 6 bases at V and 7 bases at J, with 22 bases between the two ends. Here the CDR3 DNA reads TGCAGTGCCCGAGGGGGACGGATTTTGTGGGAGCAGTACTTC. It is translated as CSARGGRILWEQYF.

By share, this clonotype ranks as large. The rearrangement links TRBV18 to TRBJ2-6; D may be TRBD1 (5 bases). From germline, CDR1 is KGHSH and CDR2 LQKENI. With 1 base removed from V and 1 base from J, the gap between germline ends came to 11 bases. CDR3 length: 17 residues. The CDR3 coding sequence is TGTGCCAGCTCACCACAGGGCAGGGCATCTGGGGCCAACGTCCTGACTTTC. Its translation is CASSPQGRASGANVLTF.

This clonotype was seen a handful of times. The chain combines TRBV7-8 with TRBJ2-7, with D possibly matching TRBD1 (5 bases). Trimming took 3 bases from V and 3 from J, leaving 15 bases between them. Germline CDR1 SGHVS, CDR2 FQNEAQ. CDR3 size: 15 residues. CDR3 DNA: TGTGCCAGCAGCTTGGGGCCAGCCTTTAACTACGAGCAGTACTTC. Amino acids: CASSLGPAFNYEQYF.

Only a few counts were recorded for this clonotype. The rearrangement joins TRBV6-1 to TRBJ1-5, with D maybe TRBD1 (5 bases). The V gene's germline CDR1 is MNHNS and CDR2 SASEGT. This CDR3 spans 15 amino acids. The ends were cut back, 4 bases at V and 3 bases at J, with 13 bases in the middle. The CDR3 DNA is TGTGCCAGCAGTGGTGACAGAGGCTACAATCAGCCCCAGCATTTT. Encoded protein: CASSGDRGYNQPQHF.

J is TRBJ2-5 and V is TRBV6-1; the D call may be TRBD1 or TRBD2 (6 bases each). Germline lookup yields CDR1 MNHNS and CDR2 SASEGT. Trimming stripped 4 bases from V and 4 bases from J, with 13 bases between. The CDR3 runs to 14 residues. In nucleotides, the CDR3 is TGTGCCAGCAGTGGATGGGGGGCGCGAGAGACCCAGTACTTC. Amino acids: CASSGWGARETQYF.

This chain links TRBV12-3 or TRBV12-4 with TRBJ1-1; D perhaps matches TRBD1 (5 bases). The CDR3 sequence is 12 residues long. V was trimmed by 7 bases and J by 2 bases, leaving 8 bases between them. The DNA for the CDR3 is TGTGCCAGCATGGGGGAAAACACTGAAGCTTTCTTT. Protein product: CASMGENTEAFF.

The chain couples TRBV6-2 or TRBV6-3 to TRBJ2-6; D possibly matches TRBD1 or TRBD2 (7 bases each). The CDR3 runs 16 residues. From germline, CDR1 is MNHEY and CDR2 SVGEGT. The V gene lost 11 bases and the J gene lost 2 bases, with 19 bases spanning the gap. The CDR3 bases are TGTGCCGCAGGGGGGGTCTACTACCCTGGGGCCAACGTCCTGACTTTC. This encodes CAAGGVYYPGANVLTF.

The genes are TRBV4-2 and TRBJ2-2; the D is unclear. The CDR3 is 15 amino acids. In germline, CDR1 is LGHNA, CDR2 YNFKEQ. Trimming took off 0 bases at V and 3 bases at J, with 8 bases between the two ends. This chain's CDR3 is CASSQDTTYTGELFF. For the CDR3, the DNA is TGTGCCAGCAGCCAAGATACCACTTACACCGGGGAGCTGTTTTTT.

The V gene is TRBV6-5, the J gene TRBJ2-6; D remains ambiguous. The germline gives CDR1 MNHEY, CDR2 SVGAGI. V dropped 1 base and J dropped 2 bases, with 3 bases sitting between them. This CDR3 region has 14 residues. The CDR3 coding sequence is TGTGCCAGCAGTTACTGGGCTGGGGCCAACGTCCTGACTTTC. Protein product: CASSYWAGANVLTF.

In its sample, this clonotype was seen once. The J gene is TRBJ2-1, the V gene TRBV7-3; 8 nucleotides match TRBD2. Trimming at V came to 0 bases and at J to 1 base, leaving 2 bases not matched to a gene. This CDR3 comprises 16 residues. CDR1 SGHTA and CDR2 FQGTGA come from the germline V gene. The CDR3 nucleotides read TGTGCCAGCAGCTTAACCCCTAGCGGGTCCTACAATGAGCAGTTCTTC. Protein: CASSLTPSGSYNEQFF.

J is TRBJ1-5 and V is TRBV12-3 or TRBV12-4; no clear D. The length of the CDR3 is 15 residues. V was pared by 7 bases and J by 0 bases, with 13 bases between. The CDR3 DNA reads TGTGCCAGCACCCCCCTCTGGTATAGCAATCAGCCCCAGCATTTT. Translated, it gives CASTPLWYSNQPQHF.

This clonotype was recorded a few times. The chain uses TRBV6-1 and TRBJ1-4, with D possibly TRBD1 on 6 matching bases. The germline V gene encodes CDR1 MNHNS and CDR2 SASEGT. The CDR3 is 16 amino acids. V was trimmed by 6 bases and J by 7 bases, leaving 21 bases between them. The CDR3 nucleotides read TGTGCCAGCAGCCACATTCGGGGGCGCGAGGGTGAAAAACTGTTTTTT. It codes for CASSHIRGREGEKLFF.

J is TRBJ1-2 and V is TRBV20-1; the D is unclear. The CDR3 consists of 10 residues. Trimming pared 6 bases from V and 5 bases from J, leaving 7 bases between. Per germline, CDR1 DFQATT and CDR2 SNEGSKA (reference sequence). The CDR3 region is CSAAYYGYTF. The CDR3 nucleotides are TGCAGTGCCGCCTATTATGGCTACACCTTC.

A few counts support this clonotype. The chain employs TRBV6-5 and TRBJ2-7; TRBD2 matches 9 bases. There are 16 residues in the CDR3. Looked up from germline, CDR1 is MNHEY and CDR2 is SVGAGI. V lost 0 bases, J lost 4 bases, and 7 bases stayed unmatched. CDR3 loop: CASSYSRSGRLYEQYF. The CDR3 DNA reads as TGTGCCAGCAGTTACTCGAGAAGCGGGAGGTTGTACGAGCAGTACTTC.